This is a list of T cell receptor beta chains from one sample in a study of graft-versus-host responses after intestinal transplantation. The method was immunoSEQ multiplex PCR; TCRdb's version includes in-frame clones alone and lacks a portion of them. Of about 40,000 clones detected, about 90% appear once; the ten largest clones hold 2% to 2.5%. The material was PBMCs, obtained approximately 300 days after intestinal transplant. All receptors derive from a human patient who received an intestinal transplant, so some T cells may come from the graft donor. The CDR3 runs from the conserved cysteine through the conserved F or W. A D gene is named only where the DNA matches it firmly. Some rows have no size entry. The others give once, few or many, or a class for an expanded clone.

>TRBD1|TRBV6-5|TRBJ1-5|-
CASSYSGGGNQPQHF
TGTGCCAGCAGTTACTCAGGGGGCGGCAATCAGCCCCAGCATTTT
>-|TRBV5-1|TRBJ2-6|once
CASSLGQGASGSGANVLTF
TGCGCCAGCAGCTTGGGACAGGGGGCTAGCGGGAGTGGGGCCAACGTCCTGACTTTC
>-|TRBV2|TRBJ1-1|few
CASSLTGRNTEAFF
TGTGCCAGCAGCCTGACAGGAAGAAACACTGAAGCTTTCTTT
>-|TRBV19|TRBJ2-7|-
CASSTGHSQDEQYF
TGTGCCAGTAGTACGGGACACTCCCAGGACGAGCAGTACTTC
>TRBD1|TRBV5-1|TRBJ2-4|-
CASSQGELAKNIQYF
TGCGCCAGCAGCCAGGGGGAACTAGCCAAAAACATTCAGTACTTC
>-|TRBV6-1|TRBJ1-4|-
CASSAPGIGYHEKLFF
TGTGCCAGCAGTGCCCCCGGGATAGGGTATCATGAAAAACTGTTTTTT
>-|TRBV6-6|TRBJ2-2|-
CASCPQGGGGGELFF
TGTGCCAGCTGCCCCCAGGGAGGGGGCGGCGGGGAGCTGTTTTTT
>-|TRBV14|TRBJ1-2|-
CASSQSEGRPLDGYTF
TGTGCCAGCAGCCAATCGGAGGGCCGCCCTTTAGATGGCTACACCTTC
>-|TRBV9|TRBJ2-3|-
CASSVVGTRLSTDTQYF
TGTGCCAGCAGCGTAGTTGGGACCCGCCTTAGCACAGATACGCAGTATTTT
>-|TRBV4-1|TRBJ2-3|-
CASSQGGGTDTQYF
TGCGCCAGCAGCCAAGGGGGCGGCACAGATACGCAGTATTTT
>TRBD2|TRBV14|TRBJ2-3|-
CASSFGGGSTDTQYF
TGTGCCAGCAGCTTTGGGGGGGGAAGCACAGATACGCAGTATTTT
>-|TRBV2|TRBJ2-3|-
CASSDLMAGTDTQYF
TGTGCCAGCAGTGACTTAATGGCGGGAACAGATACGCAGTATTTT
>-|TRBV6-1|TRBJ2-4|-
CASSVPSAGAKNIQYF
TGTGCCAGCAGTGTCCCATCCGCAGGGGCCAAAAACATTCAGTACTTC
>-|TRBV14|TRBJ2-1|-
CASSQGPLLGLDEQFF
TGTGCCAGCAGCCAAGGCCCCCTACTAGGTCTCGATGAGCAGTTCTTC
>-|TRBV18|TRBJ2-7|-
CASSHTYEQYF
TGTGCCAGCTCACATACCTACGAGCAGTACTTC
>-|TRBV2|TRBJ1-4|-
CASTDIPNEKLFF
TGTGCCAGCACGGACATACCCAATGAAAAACTGTTTTTT
>TRBD1|TRBV5-1|TRBJ2-3|-
CASSLRDRAADTQYF
TGCGCCAGCAGCCTCCGGGACAGGGCGGCAGATACGCAGTATTTT
>TRBD1|TRBV28|TRBJ2-5|-
CASSLADRAFQETQYF
TGTGCCAGCAGTTTAGCCGACAGGGCCTTTCAAGAGACCCAGTACTTC
>TRBD2|TRBV9|TRBJ2-1|-
CASSTSGGYLSYNEQFF
TGTGCCAGCAGCACCAGCGGGGGGTACCTCTCCTACAATGAGCAGTTCTTC
>-|TRBV11-3|TRBJ2-2|-
CASSLAGARELFF
TGTGCCAGCAGCCTTGCTGGGGCACGGGAGCTGTTTTTT
>TRBD2|TRBV7-2|TRBJ2-7|-
CASSFSGGGEQYF
TGTGCCAGCAGCTTTTCTGGGGGAGGGGAGCAGTACTTC
>-|TRBV29-1|TRBJ2-7|-
CSVVGPLTYEQYF
TGCAGCGTTGTGGGTCCATTAACCTACGAGCAGTACTTC
>TRBD2|TRBV7-3|TRBJ2-1|-
CASSLTSGRNEQFF
TGTGCCAGCAGCTTAACTAGCGGGAGGAATGAGCAGTTCTTC
>TRBD2|TRBV6-1|TRBJ2-2|-
CASSGVAGTNTGELFF
TGTGCCAGCAGTGGAGTAGCGGGAACGAACACCGGGGAGCTGTTTTTT
>TRBD1|TRBV4-1|TRBJ1-2|-
CASSQDVQGAQSYGYTF
TGCGCCAGCAGCCAAGATGTACAGGGGGCGCAGAGTTATGGCTACACCTTC
>-|TRBV2|TRBJ2-5|-
CASSDPIAAYQETQYF
TGTGCCAGCAGTGACCCAATAGCGGCGTACCAGGAGACCCAGTACTTC
>-|TRBV5-4|TRBJ2-1|once
CASSHGVEQFF
TGTGCCAGCAGCCACGGGGTTGAGCAGTTCTTC
>-|TRBV29-1|TRBJ1-1|-
CSARTGTLTEAFF
TGCAGCGCCCGAACCGGCACCCTCACTGAAGCTTTCTTT
>-|TRBV6-5|TRBJ1-6|-
CASSDSRRNSPLHF
TGTGCCAGCAGTGATTCCAGGCGGAATTCACCCCTCCACTTT
>-|TRBV6-6|TRBJ1-6|-
CASSYQVAGNSPLHF
TGTGCCAGCAGTTACCAGGTCGCAGGGAATTCACCCCTCCACTTT
>TRBD1|TRBV27|TRBJ1-5|-
CASSYRGGDQPQHF
TGTGCCAGCAGTTACAGGGGCGGGGATCAGCCCCAGCATTTT
>-|TRBV10-1|TRBJ2-1|-
CASTGRNEQFF
TGCGCCAGCACGGGCAGAAATGAGCAGTTCTTC
>-|TRBV12-5|TRBJ2-5|-
CASGFWGQETQYF
TGTGCTAGTGGTTTTTGGGGGCAGGAGACCCAGTACTTC
>-|TRBV5-1|TRBJ2-4|-
CASSLDLAKNIQYF
TGCGCCAGCAGCTTGGACCTAGCCAAAAACATTCAGTACTTC
>TRBD2|TRBV15|TRBJ2-7|-
CATSRVRGASYEQYF
TGTGCCACCAGCAGAGTGCGGGGGGCCTCCTACGAGCAGTACTTC
>TRBD2|TRBV4-2|TRBJ2-5|-
CASSQDLAGVGETQYF
TGTGCCAGCAGCCAAGATCTAGCGGGAGTGGGAGAGACCCAGTACTTC
>-|TRBV11-2|TRBJ2-5|-
CASSLEAGGGETQYF
TGTGCCAGCAGCTTAGAAGCAGGAGGAGGAGAGACCCAGTACTTC
>TRBD1|TRBV9|TRBJ1-2|-
CASSGDRDGGYTF
TGTGCCAGCAGCGGGGACAGGGATGGTGGCTACACCTTC
>-|TRBV18|TRBJ2-7|-
CASSDLEGEGSYEQYF
TGTGCCAGCTCCGACCTTGAGGGGGAGGGCTCCTACGAGCAGTACTTC
>TRBD1|TRBV14|TRBJ1-1|-
CASSQGVGQGARTEAFF
TGTGCCAGCAGCCAAGGTGTCGGACAGGGGGCGCGAACTGAAGCTTTCTTT
>-|TRBV6-5|TRBJ2-7|-
CASSYNYEQYF
TGTGCCAGCAGTTACAACTACGAGCAGTACTTC
>-|TRBV11-2|TRBJ1-5|once
CASSLVHGVWSPQHF
TGTGCCAGCAGTTTGGTTCACGGGGTTTGGTCGCCCCAGCATTTT
>-|TRBV6-6|TRBJ2-3|-
CASSYGGASTDTQYF
TGTGCCAGCAGTTACGGGGGGGCTAGCACAGATACGCAGTATTTT
>TRBD1|TRBV28|TRBJ2-1|-
CASSSPGQLLNEQFF
TGTGCCAGCAGTTCCCCGGGACAGCTCCTCAATGAGCAGTTCTTC
>TRBD2|TRBV6-1|TRBJ2-5|few
CASSALWGGRIETQYF
TGTGCCAGCAGTGCACTGTGGGGAGGGAGGATAGAGACCCAGTACTTC
>TRBD2|TRBV4-1|TRBJ2-1|-
CASSQGQGLTSGRYNEQFF
TGCGCCAGCAGCCAGGGACAGGGCTTGACTAGCGGGAGATACAATGAGCAGTTCTTC
>-|TRBV5-1|TRBJ2-5|-
CASSLAGLNQETQYF
TGCGCCAGCAGCTTGGCGGGGCTGAACCAAGAGACCCAGTACTTC
>TRBD2|TRBV29-1|TRBJ2-2|-
CSVEGTSGNTGELFF
TGCAGCGTTGAGGGGACTAGCGGGAACACCGGGGAGCTGTTTTTT